These 10 T cell receptor beta chains share one sample of origin, sequenced in a study of cytomegalovirus exposure and HLA in healthy donors. Primers included in the PCR were 60 Vbeta and 13 Jbeta primers. Profiling relied on immunoSEQ multiplex PCR, and the TCRdb table lists in-frame clones only, not all of them. The table includes about 140,000 clones, around 73% detected once. The sequenced sample consisted of PBMCs. All receptors derive from a female donor in good health and CMV-seronegative.

The rearrangement uses TRBV27 and TRBJ1-2; D unresolved. Trimming took off 2 bases at V and 2 bases at J, with 12 bases between the two ends. The CDR3 spans 15 residues. Germline V lookup: CDR1 MNHEY, CDR2 SMNVEV (reference sequence). CDR3 in amino acids: CASSLTAEGNYGYTF. In DNA form, the CDR3 reads TGTGCCAGCAGTTTAACGGCAGAGGGAAACTATGGCTACACCTTC.

The genes are TRBV15 and TRBJ1-1; no clear D. The V end was cut by 5 bases, the J end by 0 bases, with 10 bases between. Germline CDR1 reads LNHNV; CDR2 reads YYDKDF (reference sequence). The CDR3 length is 14 residues. The CDR3 nucleotides are TGTGCCACCAGCCCCCGAAACTTGAACACTGAAGCTTTCTTT. This translates into CATSPRNLNTEAFF.

The V and J genes are TRBV27 and TRBJ1-1; tentative D call: TRBD1 (5 bases). Germline loops: CDR1 MNHEY, CDR2 SMNVEV (reference sequence). Trimming cost V 6 bases and J 3 bases, with 23 bases left between them. CDR3 length equals 17 residues. DNA of the CDR3: TGTGCCAGCAGCCCCTCCAAGATGGCAGGGTGGTACACTGAAGCTTTCTTT. It is translated as CASSPSKMAGWYTEAFF.

The chain links TRBV7-8 to TRBJ1-5; D is unresolved. Trimming took 1 base from V and 4 from J, leaving 11 bases between them. The germline V gene encodes CDR1 SGHVS and CDR2 FQNEAQ. The CDR3 covers 15 residues. CDR3 nucleotides: TGTGCCAGCAGCTTAGGTTCGGGAAATAATCAGCCCCAGCATTTT. Protein sequence: CASSLGSGNNQPQHF.

CDR3 in amino acids: CASSLLAGGGTQYF. CDR3 bases: TGTGCCAGTAGTCTCCTAGCGGGAGGAGGGACGCAGTACTTC. The chain employs TRBV19 and TRBJ2-7, with 11 positions matching TRBD2. Germline V lookup: CDR1 LNHDA, CDR2 SQIVND (reference sequence). With V trimmed by 5 bases and J by 9 bases, 9 bases remained unmatched. The CDR3 is 14 amino acids.

The table lists this clone with a few counts. This sequence joins TRBV5-1 and TRBJ2-7; 10 positions agree with TRBD1. Germline V gene sequence: CDR1 SGHRS, CDR2 YFSETQ. Trimming took 7 bases from V and 6 from J; bases not matched to a gene: 13. The CDR3 contains 15 residues. The CDR3 DNA follows: TGCGCCAGCGGCCTCCGGGACAGGGGTTTCGGCGAGCAGTACTTC. It encodes CASGLRDRGFGEQYF.

This rearrangement joins TRBV7-8 to TRBJ1-2, with 7 bases fitting TRBD1. Trimming cost V 1 base and J 6 bases; bases outside gene matches: 14. Germline V gene sequence: CDR1 SGHVS, CDR2 FQNEAQ. The CDR3 is 17 residues long. The CDR3 protein is CASSLGPQDRRGNGYTF. The CDR3 bases are TGTGCCAGCAGCTTAGGTCCCCAGGACAGGAGGGGTAATGGCTACACCTTC.

The table lists this clone with a few counts. The chain links TRBV5-1 to TRBJ2-3, with D possibly matching TRBD2 (5 bases). Trimming removed 5 bases from V and 0 bases from J, with 10 bases in between. CDR1 and CDR2 from the germline V gene are SGHRS and YFSETQ. The CDR3 is 14 residues long. CDR3 region: CASSVSGSTDTQYF. The CDR3 bases are TGCGCCAGCAGTGTCAGCGGTAGCACAGATACGCAGTATTTT. Drawing the rest from reference TRBV5-1 and TRBJ2-3, the complete variable domain is KAGVTQTPRYLIKTRGQQVTLSCSPISGHRSVSWYQQTPGQGLQFLFEYFSETQRNKGNFPGRFSGRQFSNSRSEMNVSTLELGDSALYLCASSVSGSTDTQYFGPGTRLTVL.

The chain has TRBV7-6 and TRBJ1-1, with D uncertain. Trimming cost V 5 bases and J 1 base, with 8 bases left between them. CDR1 and CDR2 from the germline V gene are SGHVS and FNYEAQ. The CDR3 covers 13 residues. CDR3 in amino acids: CASSPRGNTEAFF. The CDR3, as DNA: TGTGCCAGCAGCCCCCGAGGGAACACTGAAGCTTTCTTT.

The gene calls are TRBV18 and TRBJ2-1; tentative D call: TRBD2 (6 bases). CDR3 size: 15 residues. V lost 3 bases, J lost 0 bases, and 9 bases lay in between. Germline lookup yields CDR1 KGHSH and CDR2 LQKENI. CDR3 sequence: CASSPVGGSYNEQFF. In DNA, the CDR3 is TGTGCCAGCTCACCCGTGGGAGGCTCCTACAATGAGCAGTTCTTC.